The TCR beta chain under discussion was sequenced for a study of cytomegalovirus exposure and HLA in healthy donors. Notes on the study in general: DRB1 had the most TCR associations and HLA-C the fewest, a later analysis found, with rates varying by HLA locus. In a later analysis, compared with equally common non-associated chains, HLA-associated beta chains were more expanded. Both high specificity and high sensitivity reportedly marked the classifier's diagnosis of cytomegalovirus status.

PCR used 60 Vbeta primers and 13 Jbeta primers. Here immunoSEQ multiplex PCR was the method, and the copy in TCRdb shows in-frame clones only, minus some. The table includes some 160,000 clones, 65% to 85% detected once. For this clone: Antigen unknown.

This clonotype was obtained from a woman aged 40 to 50 in good health and CMV-seropositive. The material sequenced was PBMCs.

CDR3 amino acids: CASSLVAAAYEQYF. In DNA, the CDR3 is TGTGCCAGCAGCTTAGTCGCGGCGGCCTACGAGCAGTACTTC. This chain links TRBV7-6 with TRBJ2-7; no clear D gene. The germline V gene encodes CDR1 SGHVS and CDR2 FNYEAQ. V dropped 1 base and J dropped 2 bases, with 9 bases sitting between them. This CDR3 has 14 residues.